This TCR beta chain is from a study of blood T cell repertoires in COVID-19. Whole-study context: PBMCs, B-cell-depleted T cells, or T cells provided the cDNA or gDNA that made up the material.

Clones were read by immunoSEQ multiplex PCR, and TCRdb kept only the in-frame ones, dropping some. The repertoire holds more than 150,000 clones, with roughly 79% as singletons. CDR3 size: 15 residues. J lost 2 bases, V lost 7 bases, and 5 bases had no gene match. CDR1 and CDR2 from the germline V gene are SGHAT and FQNNGV. One Seattle source followed patients from active infection through their disease course. The clonotype originates from a woman aged 80 or older with COVID-19, enrolled during active disease. V gene TRBV11-2 combines with J gene TRBJ2-7, with 13 bases identical to TRBD2. Sequenced sample: peripheral blood. The CDR3 loop is CASTLGLAGAYEQYF. The CDR3 DNA reads TGTGCCAGCACCCTCGGACTAGCGGGAGCCTACGAGCAGTACTTC.